The 21 T cell receptor beta chains listed next were all sequenced from one sample in a study of blood T cells in healthy people across ages. Then a second PCR, running about 6 to 11 cycles, was carried out with a sample-barcoded 5' primer and a J-beta primer mix. One entry per CDR3 protein, called by TCRdb with MiXCR from the 5' RACE reads. The data contain around 2 million distinct CDR3 sequences, 35% to 50% of them singletons. What was sequenced was blood. These TCRs come from a human donor in good health.

The V and J genes are TRBV12-3 or TRBV12-4 and TRBJ1-2; TRBD1 matches 7 bases. The V gene end was trimmed by 6 bases and the J gene end by 7 bases; junction bases not matched to a gene: 8. The CDR3 sequence is 13 residues long. The CDR3 DNA follows: TGTGCCAGCAGCTTGGGGACAGTCGGTGGCTACACCTTC. This translates into CASSLGTVGGYTF.

This clonotype was seen a handful of times. CDR3: CASSSAGFYEQYF. CDR3 DNA sequence: TGTGCCAGCAGCTCCGCGGGCTTCTACGAGCAGTACTTC. J is TRBJ2-7 and V is TRBV7-2; D is possibly TRBD2 (5 bases). Deletions cut 4 bases from V and 3 bases from J, with 10 bases between. Germline-derived CDR1 and CDR2 are SGHTA and FQGNSA. The CDR3 has 13 amino acids.

Only one count was recorded for this clonotype. A single base separates this from a much larger clone, so it may be a read error. The V and J genes are TRBV11-2 and TRBJ1-5; no clear D. Germline V gives CDR1 SGHAT, CDR2 FQNNGV. This CDR3 spans 13 amino acids. CDR3 amino acids: CASSLDRGQLQHF. CDR3 bases: TGTGCCAGCAGCTTAGATCGGGGTCAGCTCCAGCATTTT.

This chain connects TRBV9 to TRBJ1-2, with a weak D call TRBD1 (6 bases). Between the trimmed V and J ends, which lost 0 bases and 9 bases, there was a span of 15 bases. CDR3 length: 14 amino acids. The germline CDR1 and CDR2 sequences are SGDLS and YYNGEE. The DNA of the CDR3 is TGTGCCAGCAGCGTAGCTGAGTGGGGGCATCGCTACACCTTC. Amino acids: CASSVAEWGHRYTF. The full variable domain, rest sourced from reference TRBV9 and TRBJ1-2, is DSGVTQTPKHLITATGQRVTLRCSPRSGDLSVYWYQQSLDQGLQFLIQYYNGEERAKGNILERFSAQQFPDLHSELNLSSLELGDSALYFCASSVAEWGHRYTFGSGTRLTVV.

This clonotype has just a few counts. The chain couples TRBV12-3 or TRBV12-4 to TRBJ2-1; the D gene is possibly TRBD1 (6 bases). Trimming shortened V by 3 bases and J by 1 base, and 16 bases separated the two germline ends. This CDR3 comprises 17 residues. CDR3 nucleotides: TGTGCCAGCAGTTTTATTAGGGGCCAGGGGTCCTACAATGAGCAGTTCTTC. Its translation: CASSFIRGQGSYNEQFF.

The sample holds many counts of this clonotype. V is TRBV20-1 and J is TRBJ1-5; TRBD1 might be the D (5 bases). V lost 0 bases, J lost 2 bases, and 8 bases lay in between. The CDR3 sequence is 14 residues long. The germline gives CDR1 DFQATT, CDR2 SNEGSKA (reference sequence). The CDR3 spells CSAREGGGNQPQHF. Here the CDR3 DNA reads TGCAGTGCTAGAGAGGGGGGGGGCAATCAGCCCCAGCATTTT.

The table lists this clonotype with many counts. V is TRBV7-9 and J is TRBJ1-2; 11 bases match TRBD1. V was clipped by 7 bases and J by 7 bases; unmatched bases: 14. CDR1 is SEHNR, CDR2 FQNEAQ, per germline (reference sequence). This CDR3 is built from 16 residues. CDR3 sequence: CASTSLRGQGARGYTF. CDR3 nucleotide sequence: TGTGCCAGCACCTCCCTTCGTGGACAGGGGGCGCGTGGCTACACCTTC.

As DNA, the CDR3 is TGTGCCAGCAGCACCCACCGGGACAGGGGAGAGAATGAGCAGTTCTTC. Translated: CASSTHRDRGENEQFF. The rearrangement joins TRBV12-3 or TRBV12-4 to TRBJ2-1, with 10 bases aligning to TRBD1. Trimming cost V 6 bases and J 7 bases; bases outside gene matches: 12. This CDR3 comprises 16 residues.

This clonotype has only one observation. The chain joins TRBV4-3 to TRBJ2-1, with D possibly called TRBD1 or TRBD2 (6 bases each). The germline CDR1 and CDR2 sequences are LGHNA and YSLEER. Trimming took off 1 base at V and 10 bases at J, with 20 bases between the two ends. CDR3 length equals 16 residues. The CDR3: CASSQGYVGGYYEQFF. The CDR3 DNA reads as TGCGCCAGCAGCCAAGGGTATGTCGGGGGCTACTACGAGCAGTTCTTC.

The chain combines TRBV6-2 or TRBV6-3 with TRBJ2-6; a weak D match, TRBD1 (5 bases). Germline V lookup: CDR1 MNHEY, CDR2 SVGEGT. V was cut by 4 bases and J by 4 bases, with 11 bases left in between. CDR3 length: 15 residues. CDR3 DNA: TGTGCCAGCAGTTTCTCAGGGCTAGGGGCCAACGTCCTGACTTTC. Protein: CASSFSGLGANVLTF.

This clonotype has a handful of counts. The chain employs TRBV6-5 and TRBJ2-1, with TRBD2 matching 8 bases. The V segment lost 9 bases and the J segment 12 bases; nucleotides outside the gene matches: 16. CDR3 size: 14 residues. Germline CDR1 MNHEY, CDR2 SVGAGI. The CDR3 loop is CASHGGGPRRRQFF. In DNA form, the CDR3 reads TGTGCCAGTCACGGCGGGGGGCCCCGTCGGAGGCAGTTCTTC.

This clonotype was found a few times. The chain is built from TRBV4-3 and TRBJ2-1; 13 bases map to TRBD2. V lost 4 bases to trimming and J lost 3 bases; unmatched junction nucleotides: 6. Germline-derived CDR1 and CDR2 are LGHNA and YSLEER. The CDR3 contains 17 residues. The CDR3 nucleotides read TGCGCCAGCAGCCCTGGGCGGACTAGCGGGGGCTACAATGAGCAGTTCTTC. This encodes CASSPGRTSGGYNEQFF.

This chain links TRBV21-1 with TRBJ1-5; the table's D call TRBD1 went unverified against the DNA. TRBV21-1 is a pseudogene. The CDR3 has 19 residues. The CDR3 DNA reads as TGTGCCAGCAGCTCCTGGGACAGGGGGACACCCATGAGCAATCAGCCCCAGCATTTT. Translation: CASSSWDRGTPMSNQPQHF.

This clonotype has just a few counts. V and J are TRBV7-9 and TRBJ1-5; tentative D call: TRBD1 (6 bases). CDR1 SEHNR and CDR2 FQNEAQ come from the germline V gene (reference sequence). CDR3 length: 16 residues. The V end was cut by 1 base, the J end by 4 bases, with 14 bases between. The CDR3 bases are TGTGCCAGCAGCTTAGACAGGGTCCCGCCTAATCAGCCCCAGCATTTT. Its translation is CASSLDRVPPNQPQHF.

This rearrangement joins TRBV28 to TRBJ1-2; tentatively, D is TRBD1 (6 bases). V was pared by 7 bases and J by 8 bases, with 14 bases between. CDR3 size: 12 residues. Germline V gene sequence: CDR1 MDHEN, CDR2 SYDVKM. The chain's CDR3 is CASTLNRAGYTF. The CDR3 bases are TGTGCCAGCACCTTGAACAGGGCCGGCTACACCTTC.

The chain carries TRBV30 and TRBJ1-4; D is ambiguous. The CDR3 has 13 amino acids. V lost 2 bases and J lost 2, with 6 bases in between. CDR1 is GTSNPN, CDR2 SVGIG, per germline (reference sequence). In DNA form, the CDR3 reads TGTGCCTGGAGTACGCAGACTAATGAAAAACTGTTTTTT. This translates into CAWSTQTNEKLFF.

This chain uses TRBV27 with TRBJ2-1; 9 bases fit TRBD1. CDR1 MNHEY and CDR2 SMNVEV come from the germline V gene (reference sequence). The trim removed 5 bases at V and 2 bases at J, leaving 7 bases unmatched. CDR3 size: 16 residues. The CDR3 DNA sequence: TGTGCCAGCAGTCCCGGGACAGGGCGGACCTACAATGAGCAGTTCTTC. As protein: CASSPGTGRTYNEQFF.

This clonotype was detected once. This chain links TRBV12-3 or TRBV12-4 with TRBJ2-4; TRBD1 or TRBD2 may be the D gene (5 bases each). V dropped 10 bases and J dropped 13 bases, with 26 bases sitting between them. CDR3 length: 14 residues. CDR3 region: CATMRGLSYNEQYF. The CDR3, as DNA: TGTGCCACCATGAGGGGATTGTCCTACAATGAGCAGTACTTC.

V and J are TRBV29-1 and TRBJ1-1; TRBD1 matches 7 bases. J gave up 3 bases and V 4 bases, and 2 bases lay outside the gene matches. This CDR3 is 12 amino acids long. CDR1 is SQVTM and CDR2 is ANQGSEA in the germline V gene. In DNA, the CDR3 is TGCAGCGTTGTTACAGGGGACACTGAAGCTTTCTTT. Its protein product is CSVVTGDTEAFF.

This clonotype occurred a few times. This rearrangement joins TRBV10-3 to TRBJ2-7, with 10 bases fitting TRBD2. Trimming removed 3 bases from V and 2 bases from J; junction bases left unmatched: 7. This CDR3 comprises 16 residues. Germline V lookup: CDR1 ENHRY, CDR2 SYGVKD. Here the CDR3 DNA reads TGTGCCATCAGTGAAACCCCTAGCGGGGGCACCTACGAGCAGTACTTC. Protein: CAISETPSGGTYEQYF.

The chain is built from TRBV4-2 and TRBJ1-4; D remains unclear. This CDR3 has 17 residues. The V end was cut by 4 bases, the J end by 5 bases, with 20 bases between. Germline CDR1 is LGHNA and CDR2 is YNFKEQ. The CDR3 DNA reads TGTGCCAGCAGCCGGTCTGGGTTTGCTGGCCAAAATGAAAAACTGTTTTTT. This translates into CASSRSGFAGQNEKLFF.